The 21 T cell receptor beta chains below come from one sample, sequenced in a study of CD8 T cells in ankylosing spondylitis. Study observations and caveats: For ankylosing spondylitis blood, a TCR beta motif of several highly homologous variants appeared characteristic.

Antigens of these TCRs are unknown. Each CDR3 protein is one row after TCRdb ran MiXCR on the 5' RACE reads. The sample has fewer than 650,000 distinct CDR3 sequences, approximately 11% seen once; the top ten hold 6.8%. Sequencing input: blood, either unsorted or a sorted T cell fraction (not recorded which). The source of these receptors is a male donor with ankylosing spondylitis.

This chain uses TRBV6-5 with TRBJ2-7; D unclear. Germline V gene lookup returns CDR1 MNHEY and CDR2 SVGAGI. This CDR3 has 13 residues. V shed 6 bases and J shed 6 bases, with 15 bases lying between them. The CDR3: CASSYGLHSEQYV. The CDR3 nucleotides read TGTGCCAGCAGCTACGGGCTGCACTCCGAGCAGTACGTC.

This chain links TRBV10-3 with TRBJ2-5; D not resolved. Germline V lookup: CDR1 ENHRY, CDR2 SYGVKD. The CDR3 is 12 residues long. V was trimmed by 10 bases and J by 1 base, leaving 10 bases between them. Here the CDR3 reads CATAALQETQYF. For the CDR3, the DNA is TGTGCCACTGCCGCCCTCCAAGAGACCCAGTACTTC.

The chain has TRBV13 and TRBJ2-4; tentatively, D is TRBD2 (5 bases). This CDR3 is built from 14 residues. The V gene lost 7 bases and the J gene lost 0 bases, with 10 bases spanning the gap. Germline lookup yields CDR1 PRHDT and CDR2 FYEKMQ (reference sequence). CDR3 in amino acids: CASTFGGAKNIQYF. DNA for the CDR3: TGTGCCAGCACCTTCGGAGGAGCCAAAAACATTCAGTACTTC.

This clonotype showed up just a few times. The V gene is TRBV7-9, the J gene TRBJ2-7, with 8 bases matching TRBD1. This CDR3 is 15 amino acids long. J gave up 1 base and V 5 bases, and 7 bases lay outside the gene matches. Germline values: CDR1 SEHNR, CDR2 FQNEAQ (reference sequence). CDR3 region: CASSGGTGASYEQYV. CDR3 nucleotides: TGTGCCAGCAGCGGGGGGACAGGTGCGTCCTACGAGCAGTACGTC.

This clonotype occurred a few times. V and J are TRBV5-1 and TRBJ2-1; D remains unclear. The germline CDR1 and CDR2 sequences are SGHRS and YFSETQ. The CDR3 sequence is 11 residues long. Trimming left V 4 bases short and J 8 bases short, with 7 bases between. CDR3 DNA: TGCGCCAGCAGCAGTTTGGATGAGCAGTTCTTC. Its protein product is CASSSLDEQFF.

This clonotype was detected only a few times. The chain couples TRBV9 to TRBJ1-3, with D uncertain. Trimming removed 4 bases at V and 1 base at J, with 12 bases between. This CDR3 has 15 residues. The germline V gene encodes CDR1 SGDLS and CDR2 YYNGEE. The CDR3 loop is CASSPNTVSGNTIYF. The DNA for the CDR3 is TGTGCCAGCAGCCCCAACACGGTTTCTGGAAACACCATATATTTT.

In its sample, this clonotype was seen a few times. The chain employs TRBV20-1 and TRBJ2-5; possibly TRBD1 for D (5 bases). The V gene lost 5 bases and the J gene lost 3 bases, with 16 bases spanning the gap. CDR3 length equals 14 residues. Germline V gene data show CDR1 as DFQATT and CDR2 as SNEGSKA (reference sequence). CDR3 protein: CSAPKGPWEETQYF. DNA of the CDR3: TGCAGTGCTCCAAAGGGGCCATGGGAAGAGACCCAGTACTTC.

The chain employs TRBV18 and TRBJ2-1; 8 nucleotides match TRBD2. Germline V gene lookup returns CDR1 KGHSH and CDR2 LQKENI. V trimming: 0 bases; J trimming: 0 bases; junction bases outside the gene matches: 7. CDR3 length: 18 residues. CDR3 region: CASSPPSASGPSYNEQFF. In nucleotides, the CDR3 is TGTGCCAGCTCACCACCGAGCGCTAGCGGGCCCTCCTACAATGAGCAGTTCTTC.

J is TRBJ1-3 and V is TRBV5-6; D remains ambiguous. The germline V and J ends were trimmed by 6 bases and 0 bases, with 7 bases remaining between them. CDR1 is SGHDT, CDR2 YYEEEE, per germline. There are 13 residues in the CDR3. CDR3 protein: CASTTYSGNTIYF. The CDR3 nucleotides read TGTGCCAGCACCACCTACTCTGGAAACACCATATATTTT. The complete variable domain, with remaining parts taken from reference TRBV5-6 and TRBJ1-3, reads DAGVTQSPTHLIKTRGQQVTLRCSPKSGHDTVSWYQQALGQGPQFIFQYYEEEERQRGNFPDRFSGHQFPNYSSELNVNALLLGDSALYLCASTTYSGNTIYFGEGSWLTVV.

The chain has TRBV5-1 and TRBJ1-2; the D gene is possibly TRBD1 (5 bases). This CDR3 spans 14 amino acids. The germline V gene encodes CDR1 SGHRS and CDR2 YFSETQ. The V end was cut by 3 bases, the J end by 7 bases, with 16 bases between. CDR3 protein: CASSSGWGFGGYTF. The CDR3 DNA sequence: TGCGCCAGCAGCTCCGGGTGGGGGTTCGGTGGCTACACCTTC.

DNA for the CDR3: TGTGCCAGCAGCTTACCAGGGGTCCGCACTGAAGCTTTCTTT. Residues: CASSLPGVRTEAFF. The genes are TRBV7-8 and TRBJ1-1, with D tentatively TRBD1 (6 bases). Germline-derived CDR1 and CDR2 are SGHVS and FQNEAQ. Trimming left V 2 bases short and J 4 bases short, with 11 bases between. CDR3 length: 14 amino acids.

This clonotype was recorded a few times. The chain couples TRBV24-1 to TRBJ2-1; either TRBD1 or TRBD2 may fit D (5 bases each). There are 13 residues in the CDR3. Trimming stripped 4 bases from V and 15 bases from J, with 18 bases between. The germline gives CDR1 KGHDR, CDR2 SFDVKD. In DNA, the CDR3 is TGTGCCACCAGTGAGGCCGGGACGGCTAACTGGTTCTTC. Translated: CATSEAGTANWFF.

This clonotype was detected a few times. The V call is TRBV12-3 or TRBV12-4, the J call TRBJ2-7; 9 bases align to TRBD1. Trimming took 2 bases from V and 2 from J; bases not matched to a gene: 4. The CDR3 runs to 15 residues. The CDR3 protein is CASSLNGQGTYEQYV. The DNA of the CDR3 is TGTGCCAGCAGTTTAAACGGACAGGGGACCTACGAGCAGTACGTC.

This clonotype was detected a few times. The J gene is TRBJ2-1, the V gene TRBV11-2; 9 bases match TRBD2. CDR1 SGHAT and CDR2 FQNNGV come from the germline V gene. This CDR3 is built from 18 residues. V lost 2 bases, J lost 2 bases, and 10 bases stayed unmatched. The CDR3 nucleotides read TGTGCCAGCAGCTTACCCAGGGGTAGCGGGAGTACCTACAATGAGCAGTTCTTC. Translation gives CASSLPRGSGSTYNEQFF.

There are many counts of this clonotype. The chain joins TRBV5-1 to TRBJ1-6; D possibly corresponds to TRBD1 (5 bases). Between the trimmed V and J ends, which lost 5 bases and 7 bases, there was a span of 7 bases. This CDR3 is built from 12 residues. The V gene's germline CDR1 is SGHRS and CDR2 YFSETQ. CDR3 sequence reads: CASRTANSPLHF. The CDR3 DNA reads TGCGCCAGCAGGACAGCAAATTCACCCCTCCACTTT.

This clonotype was counted only a few times. The chain carries TRBV5-1 and TRBJ1-4; tentatively, D is TRBD1 (6 bases). Trimming shortened V by 4 bases and J by 9 bases, and 16 bases separated the two germline ends. The CDR3 consists of 14 residues. Germline CDR1 is SGHRS and CDR2 is YFSETQ. The CDR3 is CASSGRTVGKKLFF. The CDR3, as DNA: TGCGCCAGCAGCGGAAGGACAGTCGGGAAAAAACTGTTTTTT.

This clonotype was detected a few times. The V gene is TRBV15, the J gene TRBJ1-5, with TRBD1 matching 7 bases. The junction had 5 bases not matched to a gene; V was cut back by 1 base and J by 2 bases. CDR1 is LNHNV, CDR2 YYDKDF, per germline (reference sequence). CDR3 length: 16 residues. CDR3 residues: CATSRAPTGRNQPQHF. In DNA form, the CDR3 reads TGTGCCACCAGCAGAGCTCCGACAGGGCGCAATCAGCCCCAGCATTTT. The full variable domain, completed using reference TRBV15 and TRBJ1-5, is DAMVIQNPRYQVTQFGKPVTLSCSQTLNHNVMYWYQQKSSQAPKLLFHYYDKDFNNEADTPDNFQSRRPNTSFCFLDIRSPGLGDTAMYLCATSRAPTGRNQPQHFGDGTRLSIL.

This clonotype occurred a few times. V and J are TRBV28 and TRBJ2-1; 14 bases are shared with TRBD2. After removal of 6 bases from V and 0 bases from J, the junction contained 7 bases not matched to a gene. Germline CDR1 is MDHEN and CDR2 is SYDVKM. This CDR3 is built from 18 residues. The CDR3 is CASSGLAGGQSSYNEQFF. DNA of the CDR3: TGTGCCAGCAGCGGACTAGCGGGAGGCCAGAGCTCCTACAATGAGCAGTTCTTC.

This clonotype was recorded a few times. The chain uses TRBV27 and TRBJ2-7; TRBD1 is a possible D gene (5 bases). V was pared by 5 bases and J by 1 base, with 12 bases between. This CDR3 has 14 amino acids. Germline CDR1 is MNHEY and CDR2 is SMNVEV (reference sequence). The CDR3 DNA reads as TGTGCCAGCAGTAGGCAGGGTACTTCCTACGAGCAGTACTTC. Translated, it gives CASSRQGTSYEQYF.

The sample holds a few counts of this clonotype. The chain is built from TRBV7-2 and TRBJ2-1; D possibly uses TRBD1 or TRBD2 (5 bases each). Trimming shortened V by 0 bases and J by 6 bases, and 15 bases separated the two germline ends. The CDR3 is 16 residues long. Germline V gene lookup returns CDR1 SGHTA and CDR2 FQGNSA. The chain's CDR3 is CASSLALPGPSNEQFF. In nucleotides, the CDR3 is TGTGCCAGCAGCTTAGCCCTTCCGGGACCCTCCAATGAGCAGTTCTTC.

This clonotype was detected only a few times. CDR3 in DNA: TGTGCCAGCAGCTCTAGTGCTGTGCCCGCAGATACGCAGTATTTT. Residues: CASSSSAVPADTQYF. The chain couples TRBV11-2 to TRBJ2-3, with unresolved D. The germline CDR1 and CDR2 sequences are SGHAT and FQNNGV. The CDR3 consists of 15 residues. V lost 4 bases to trimming and J lost 4 bases, with 15 bases between them.